The clone carrying this T cell receptor beta chain showed up many times. Its antigen is unknown. The data stem from a study of early T cells in non-severe SARS-CoV-2 infection. Across the whole study: Whole-blood bulk RNA, unsorted, was sequenced, and chains were unpaired. Notes on the study in general: Matching results from VDJdb favored anti-spike CD8 responses, leaving private and CD4 specificities undetected.

cDNA molecules, individually, were tagged with unique molecular identifiers. TCRdb called the 5' RACE reads again in MiXCR, with one record for every CDR3 protein. This table has more than 65,000 distinct CDR3 sequences, under 15% appearing once. Germline CDR1 SGHTA, CDR2 FQGNSA. V was clipped by 2 bases and J by 5 bases, with 10 bases between them. The CDR3 has 14 amino acids. The genes are TRBV7-2 and TRBJ1-5; D is possibly TRBD1 (5 bases). Sequences were obtained from whole blood. This receptor was taken from an adult who was a healthcare worker with PCR-confirmed SARS-CoV-2 infection or an uninfected control (not recorded which). The CDR3 region is CASSLNRQYQPQHF. CDR3 nucleotides: TGTGCCAGCAGCTTAAACAGGCAGTATCAGCCCCAGCATTTT. Full variable domain (missing parts from reference TRBV7-2 and TRBJ1-5): GAGVSQSPSNKVTEKGKDVELRCDPISGHTALYWYRQSLGQGLEFLIYFQGNSAPDKSGLPSDRFSAERTGGSVSTLTIQRTQQEDSAVYLCASSLNRQYQPQHFGDGTRLSIL.